This T cell receptor beta chain is from a study of blood T cell repertoires in COVID-19. The CDR3 runs 13 residues. Germline V gene lookup returns CDR1 MDHEN and CDR2 SYDVKM. The method was immunoSEQ multiplex PCR; TCRdb's version includes in-frame clones alone and lacks a portion of them. Of about 160,000 clones in the sample, 75% to 90% were seen once. As regards this clone: A read error may account for a junction end that differs from germline.

The clonotype was recovered from a man aged 18 to 30 with COVID-19, enrolled during active disease. Sequenced: peripheral blood. The chain uses TRBV28 and TRBJ1-4, with 8 positions matching TRBD1. CDR3 coding DNA: TGTGCCAGCAGGTCAGGGGGCCCCGAAAAACTGCTTTTT. It specifies CASRSGGPEKLLF. Full variable domain (outside the CDR3, taken from reference TRBV28 and TRBJ1-4): DVKVTQSSRYLVKRTGEKVFLECVQDMDHENMFWYRQDPGLGLRLIYFSYDVKMKEKGDIPEGYSVSREKKERFSLILESASTNQTSMYLCASRSGGPEKLLFGSGTQLSVL.